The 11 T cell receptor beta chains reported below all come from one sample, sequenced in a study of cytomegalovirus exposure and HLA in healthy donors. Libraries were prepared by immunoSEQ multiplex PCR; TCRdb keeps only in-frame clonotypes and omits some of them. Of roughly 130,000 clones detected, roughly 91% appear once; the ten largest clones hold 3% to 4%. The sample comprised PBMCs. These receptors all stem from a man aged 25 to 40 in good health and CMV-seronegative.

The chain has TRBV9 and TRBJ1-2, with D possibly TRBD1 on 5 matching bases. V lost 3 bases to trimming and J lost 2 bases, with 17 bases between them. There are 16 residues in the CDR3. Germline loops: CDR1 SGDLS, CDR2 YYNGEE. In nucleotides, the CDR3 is TGTGCCAGCAGCGCACCTGGGACTACCCAGAACTATGGCTACACCTTC. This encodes CASSAPGTTQNYGYTF.

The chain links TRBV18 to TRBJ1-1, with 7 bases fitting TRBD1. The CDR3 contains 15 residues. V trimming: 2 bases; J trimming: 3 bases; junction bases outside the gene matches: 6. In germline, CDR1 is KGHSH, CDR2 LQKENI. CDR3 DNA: TGTGCCAGCTCACCAGGCGGGACAGCCCACACTGAAGCTTTCTTT. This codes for CASSPGGTAHTEAFF.

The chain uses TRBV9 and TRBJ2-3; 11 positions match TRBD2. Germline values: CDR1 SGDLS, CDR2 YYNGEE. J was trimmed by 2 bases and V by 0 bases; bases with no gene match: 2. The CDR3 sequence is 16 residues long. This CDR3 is CASSVVAGGPTDTQYF. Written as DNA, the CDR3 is TGTGCCAGCAGCGTAGTAGCGGGGGGGCCCACAGATACGCAGTATTTT.

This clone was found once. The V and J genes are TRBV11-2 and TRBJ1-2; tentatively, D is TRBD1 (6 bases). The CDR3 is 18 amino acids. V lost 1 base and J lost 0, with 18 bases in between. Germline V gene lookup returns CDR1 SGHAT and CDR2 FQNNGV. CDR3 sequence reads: CASSLAWAGDKANYGYTF. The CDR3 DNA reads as TGTGCCAGCAGCTTAGCATGGGCAGGGGACAAAGCTAACTATGGCTACACCTTC.

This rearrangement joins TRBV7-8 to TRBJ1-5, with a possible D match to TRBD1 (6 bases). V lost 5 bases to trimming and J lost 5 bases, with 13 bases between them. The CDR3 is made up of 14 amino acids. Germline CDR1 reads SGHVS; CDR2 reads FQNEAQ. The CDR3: CASSVKDSHQPQHF. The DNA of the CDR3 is TGTGCCAGCAGCGTGAAGGACAGCCATCAGCCCCAGCATTTT.

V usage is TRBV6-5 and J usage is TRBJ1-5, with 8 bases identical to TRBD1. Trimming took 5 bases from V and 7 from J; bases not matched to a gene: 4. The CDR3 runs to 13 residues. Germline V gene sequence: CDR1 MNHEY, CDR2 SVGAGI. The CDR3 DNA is TGTGCCAGCAGTCAGGGGGCTGGACAGCCCCAGCATTTT. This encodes CASSQGAGQPQHF.

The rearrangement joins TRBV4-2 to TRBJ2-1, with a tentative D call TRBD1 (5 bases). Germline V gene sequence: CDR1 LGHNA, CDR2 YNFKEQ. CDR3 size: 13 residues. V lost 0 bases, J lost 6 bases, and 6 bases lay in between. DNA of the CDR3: TGTGCCAGCAGCCAAGATCAGGGCAATGAGCAGTTCTTC. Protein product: CASSQDQGNEQFF.

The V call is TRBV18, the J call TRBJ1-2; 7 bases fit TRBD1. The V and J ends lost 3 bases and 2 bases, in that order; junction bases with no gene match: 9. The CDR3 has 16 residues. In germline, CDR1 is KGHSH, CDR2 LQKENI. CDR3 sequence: CASSPALDRTNYGYTF. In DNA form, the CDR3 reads TGTGCCAGCTCACCGGCCTTGGACAGGACCAACTATGGCTACACCTTC.

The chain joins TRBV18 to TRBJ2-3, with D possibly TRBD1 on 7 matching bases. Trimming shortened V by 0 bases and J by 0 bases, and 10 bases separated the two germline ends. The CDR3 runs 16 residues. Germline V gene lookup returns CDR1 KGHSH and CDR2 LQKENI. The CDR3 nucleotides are TGTGCCAGCTCACCACCGGCAGGGGGGAGCACAGATACGCAGTATTTT. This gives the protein CASSPPAGGSTDTQYF.

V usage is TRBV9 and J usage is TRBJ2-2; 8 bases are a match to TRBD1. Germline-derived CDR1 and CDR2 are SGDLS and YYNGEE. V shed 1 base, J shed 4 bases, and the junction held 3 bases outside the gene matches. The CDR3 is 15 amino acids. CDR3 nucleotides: TGTGCCAGCAGCGTACTTACAGGGGGCACCGGGGAGCTGTTTTTT. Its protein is CASSVLTGGTGELFF.

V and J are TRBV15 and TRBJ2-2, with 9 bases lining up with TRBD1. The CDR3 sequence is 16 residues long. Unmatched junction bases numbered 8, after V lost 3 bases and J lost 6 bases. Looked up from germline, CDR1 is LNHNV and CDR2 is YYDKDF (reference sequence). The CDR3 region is CATSSGDRVIPGELFF. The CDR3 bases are TGTGCCACCAGCAGTGGGGACAGGGTTATTCCCGGGGAGCTGTTTTTT.